Each of the 10 T cell receptor beta chains below was sequenced from the same sample in a study of shared clonotypes between healthy human individuals. Terminally differentiated effector memory CD45RA+ cells were excluded by CCR7 positive selection of CD45RO-negative cells. Generated by immunoSEQ multiplex PCR, the TCRdb table keeps only in-frame clones and is missing some. Of around 2,000,000 clones in the sample, less than 95% were seen once. Sequences were obtained from naive CD8+ T cells sorted from blood. The receptors shown here come from a man aged 18 to 29 in good health.

This chain uses TRBV5-1 with TRBJ1-1; D is unclear. Germline V gene data show CDR1 as SGHRS and CDR2 as YFSETQ. This CDR3 has 13 amino acids. V was trimmed by 0 bases and J by 3 bases, leaving 6 bases between them. CDR3 DNA: TGCGCCAGCAGCTTGGAGCTGGACACTGAAGCTTTCTTT. This encodes CASSLELDTEAFF.

The chain couples TRBV9 to TRBJ2-2, with TRBD2 matching over 10 bases. Trimming removed 5 bases from V and 1 base from J; junction bases left unmatched: 2. CDR1 is SGDLS, CDR2 YYNGEE, per germline. The CDR3 spans 15 residues. CDR3: CASSLAGGNTGELFF. The CDR3 DNA is TGTGCCAGCAGTTTAGCGGGGGGGAACACCGGGGAGCTGTTTTTT.

This chain links TRBV5-4 with TRBJ2-1; possibly TRBD1 for D (6 bases). Germline CDR1 is SGHNT and CDR2 is YYREEE (reference sequence). The germline V and J ends were trimmed by 4 bases and 6 bases, with 17 bases remaining between them. This CDR3 comprises 15 residues. CDR3 residues: CASSPPDSVFNEQFF. For the CDR3, the DNA is TGTGCCAGCAGCCCCCCGGACAGCGTTTTCAATGAGCAGTTCTTC.

The chain links TRBV11-2 to TRBJ2-2; TRBD1 matches 9 bases. CDR3 length: 17 residues. From germline, CDR1 is SGHAT and CDR2 FQNNGV. V lost 7 bases to trimming and J lost 3 bases; unmatched junction nucleotides: 12. As DNA, the CDR3 is TGTGCCAGCAACCTCCACCCGGGACAGGGATACACCGGGGAGCTGTTTTTT. Translated: CASNLHPGQGYTGELFF.

The chain uses TRBV4-1 and TRBJ2-3; D may be TRBD2 (5 bases). Trimming removed 1 base from V and 4 bases from J, with 12 bases in between. Germline loops: CDR1 MGHRA, CDR2 YSYEKL. The CDR3 length is 15 residues. The CDR3: CASSQGEGPADTQYF. The CDR3, as DNA: TGCGCCAGCAGCCAAGGAGAGGGTCCGGCAGATACGCAGTATTTT.

To note about this clone: The same CDR3 can be traced to other DNA sequences in this sample. This CDR3 reads CASSFQYEQYF. Written as DNA, the CDR3 is TGTGCCAGCAGCTTCCAATACGAGCAGTACTTC. The chain links TRBV11-2 to TRBJ2-7; no clear D gene. V lost 3 bases and J 4 bases, leaving 4 bases between the germline ends. This CDR3 is 11 amino acids long. Germline V lookup: CDR1 SGHAT, CDR2 FQNNGV.

The chain links TRBV2 to TRBJ2-7; D not resolved. CDR1 and CDR2 from the germline V gene are SNHLY and FYNNEI. V lost 2 bases to trimming and J lost 3 bases, with 11 bases between them. The CDR3 extends over 14 amino acids. The CDR3 region is CASSEPRQNYEQYF. The CDR3 DNA is TGTGCCAGCAGTGAACCTCGGCAGAACTACGAGCAGTACTTC.

V and J are TRBV4-2 and TRBJ2-7; tentatively, D is TRBD1 (5 bases). The V gene's germline CDR1 is LGHNA and CDR2 YNFKEQ. This CDR3 has 13 residues. Trimming took 3 bases from V and 11 from J, leaving 17 bases between them. CDR3 residues: CASSQAGHPGKYF. The CDR3 nucleotides read TGTGCCAGCAGCCAGGCTGGACACCCCGGAAAGTACTTC.

The J gene is TRBJ2-1, the V gene TRBV19; maybe TRBD2 (6 bases). V dropped 7 bases and J dropped 5 bases, with 12 bases sitting between them. The CDR3 has 13 amino acids. The germline V gene encodes CDR1 LNHDA and CDR2 SQIVND (reference sequence). In DNA form, the CDR3 reads TGTGCCAGTAAAGGCTGGGGGGACAATGAGCAGTTCTTC. It translates to CASKGWGDNEQFF.

The rearrangement links TRBV28 to TRBJ2-3; 9 nucleotides line up with TRBD2. Germline trimming cut 5 bases from V and 9 bases from J; bases unmatched to any gene: 9. Germline V gene data show CDR1 as MDHEN and CDR2 as SYDVKM. The CDR3 sequence is 14 residues long. The CDR3 reads CASSPGGGAKTQYF. The CDR3 DNA reads as TGTGCCAGCAGTCCAGGCGGGGGGGCGAAAACGCAGTATTTT.